Sequencing of this T cell receptor beta chain was carried out in a study of T cells in Graves' hyperthyroidism and ophthalmopathy. Regarding this clonotype: Its antigen is not identified.

Amplification of TCR beta CDR3 regions was performed using RNA transcripts as template. RT-PCR in the first round (using the HTBI primer set) targeted the TCR CDR3. Using its own MiXCR run on the multiplex PCR reads, TCRdb lists one record per CDR3 protein. The sample has 750,000 to 900,000 distinct CDR3 sequences; about 38% are singletons. Study outcomes and limitations: Among clonotypes expanded in thyroid above 0.001, most were also found in blood.

Clinical symptoms, serum thyroxine and TRAb, thyroid ultrasound and orbital computed tomography together formed the diagnostic basis. Trimming removed 6 bases from V and 6 bases from J; junction bases left unmatched: 11. This CDR3 has 14 residues. CDR1 DFQATT and CDR2 SNEGSKA come from the germline V gene (reference sequence). The rearrangement joins TRBV20-1 to TRBJ2-7, with TRBD2 identical over 10 bases. The sequenced sample was blood. The TCR sequence derives from a young man with Graves' hyperthyroidism. The CDR3 loop reads CSARQLAGLIEQYF. CDR3 nucleotide sequence: TGCAGTGCAAGGCAACTAGCGGGATTAATCGAGCAGTACTTC.